These 10 T cell receptor beta chains share one sample of origin, sequenced in a study of cytotoxic CD8 clonotypes in ibrutinib-treated CLL. The assay was immunoSEQ multiplex PCR, and TCRdb's table has in-frame clones only and misses some. The table shows approximately 340,000 clones, with under 70% occurring only once. Material: PBMCs, obtained after 36 months of ibrutinib treatment. The receptor source for this set is a human donor with chronic lymphocytic leukemia.

The CDR3 loop reads CASSLEAGGRTQYF. CDR3 DNA sequence: TGCGCCAGCAGCTTGGAGGCAGGGGGTAGGACCCAGTACTTC. The gene calls are TRBV5-1 and TRBJ2-5; 7 positions match TRBD1. J lost 7 bases, V lost 0 bases, and 6 bases had no gene match. Germline V gene data show CDR1 as SGHRS and CDR2 as YFSETQ. The CDR3 is 14 residues long.

This clone was detected once. The rearrangement links TRBV11-2 to TRBJ2-7; 8 bases line up with TRBD2. The trim removed 4 bases at V and 2 bases at J, leaving 10 bases unmatched. The V gene's germline CDR1 is SGHAT and CDR2 FQNNGV. The CDR3 has 16 residues. The CDR3 sequence: CASSSRYDGGAYEQYF. The CDR3 nucleotides read TGTGCCAGCAGCTCCCGCTACGACGGGGGGGCCTACGAGCAGTACTTC.

The V gene is TRBV2, the J gene TRBJ1-1; 8 bases map to TRBD1. The CDR3 runs 15 residues. V shed 4 bases and J 5 bases; nucleotides not matched to a gene: 9. Germline-derived CDR1 and CDR2 are SNHLY and FYNNEI. CDR3 sequence reads: CASSGNRGTETEAFF. The CDR3 DNA reads as TGTGCCAGCAGTGGAAACAGGGGGACAGAAACTGAAGCTTTCTTT. Complete variable domain (other parts from reference TRBV2 and TRBJ1-1): EPEVTQTPSHQVTQMGQEVILRCVPISNHLYFYWYRQILGQKVEFLVSFYNNEISEKSEIFDDQFSVERPDGSNFTLKIRSTKLEDSAMYFCASSGNRGTETEAFFGQGTRLTVV.

The chain employs TRBV4-3 and TRBJ2-7; D call uncertain. With 0 bases removed from V and 4 bases from J, the gap between germline ends came to 10 bases. This CDR3 contains 14 residues. Germline V gives CDR1 LGHNA, CDR2 YSLEER. The CDR3 loop is CASSQDNLRYEQYF. DNA of the CDR3: TGCGCCAGCAGCCAAGATAATTTGCGGTACGAGCAGTACTTC.

This clone turned up a few times. The V and J genes are TRBV28 and TRBJ2-7; TRBD1 is a possible D gene (5 bases). Germline V gene sequence: CDR1 MDHEN, CDR2 SYDVKM. V was trimmed by 3 bases and J by 7 bases, leaving 13 bases between them. This CDR3 region has 13 residues. The CDR3 spells CASSLVRAGEQYF. In DNA, the CDR3 is TGTGCCAGCAGTTTGGTCAGGGCTGGGGAGCAGTACTTC. Full variable domain (outside the CDR3, taken from reference TRBV28 and TRBJ2-7): DVKVTQSSRYLVKRTGEKVFLECVQDMDHENMFWYRQDPGLGLRLIYFSYDVKMKEKGDIPEGYSVSREKKERFSLILESASTNQTSMYLCASSLVRAGEQYFGPGTRLTVT.

This chain joins TRBV12-5 and TRBJ2-1; TRBD2 agrees at 9 bases. The CDR3 is made up of 15 amino acids. The V gene end was trimmed by 5 bases and the J gene end by 7 bases; junction bases not matched to a gene: 9. Germline V gene data show CDR1 as LGHNT and CDR2 as FRNRAP. Here the CDR3 DNA reads TGTGCTAGTGGTCTCAATAGCGGGAGTCTAAATGAGCAGTTCTTC. This encodes CASGLNSGSLNEQFF.

The chain carries TRBV28 and TRBJ2-1; 11 bases are a match to TRBD2. Per the germline V gene, CDR1 is MDHEN and CDR2 is SYDVKM. The CDR3 runs 18 residues. J was trimmed by 7 bases and V by 6 bases; bases with no gene match: 17. CDR3 bases: TGTGCCAGCAGCTCCCGGGGGGGTAGCGGGAGGGCCCTTAATGAGCAGTTCTTC. Protein sequence: CASSSRGGSGRALNEQFF.

In its sample, this clone was seen a few times. This rearrangement joins TRBV27 to TRBJ2-7; 8 nucleotides agree with TRBD1. Germline CDR1 reads MNHEY; CDR2 reads SMNVEV (reference sequence). CDR3 length: 14 amino acids. V shed 3 bases and J 2 bases; nucleotides not matched to a gene: 3. CDR3 bases: TGTGCCAGCAGTTTCGGGACAGGTCCCTACGAGCAGTACTTC. Translating it yields CASSFGTGPYEQYF.

The chain has TRBV28 and TRBJ2-6, with D tentatively TRBD2 (6 bases). Looked up from germline, CDR1 is MDHEN and CDR2 is SYDVKM. The V and J ends lost 8 bases and 2 bases respectively, with 13 bases between them. This CDR3 is 15 amino acids long. The chain's CDR3 is CASDDGGAGANVLTF. As DNA, the CDR3 is TGTGCCAGCGATGATGGAGGGGCTGGGGCCAACGTCCTGACTTTC. Full variable domain (rest looked up from reference TRBV28 and TRBJ2-6): DVKVTQSSRYLVKRTGEKVFLECVQDMDHENMFWYRQDPGLGLRLIYFSYDVKMKEKGDIPEGYSVSREKKERFSLILESASTNQTSMYLCASDDGGAGANVLTFGAGSRLTVL.

This chain joins TRBV6-5 and TRBJ2-7; 7 nucleotides agree with TRBD2. V was clipped by 6 bases and J by 3 bases; unmatched bases: 5. Germline CDR1 MNHEY, CDR2 SVGAGI. The CDR3 loop spans 13 amino acids. The CDR3 here is CASSRLANYEQYF. The DNA for the CDR3 is TGTGCCAGCAGCCGACTAGCAAACTACGAGCAGTACTTC.